This T cell receptor beta chain derives from a study of blood T cell repertoires in COVID-19. V was shortened by 1 base and J by 4 bases, with 6 bases between the two germline ends. This CDR3 contains 13 residues. Measured with immunoSEQ multiplex PCR; TCRdb has only the in-frame clones, and not every one. The sample consists of 300,000 to 450,000 clones, around 87% of them appearing once. This chain connects TRBV12-3 or TRBV12-4 to TRBJ2-3, with no clear D. This TCR was recovered from a man aged 25 to 45 who had recovered from COVID-19. Material for sequencing was PBMCs or T cells enriched from blood (not recorded which). CDR3 DNA sequence: TGTGCCAGCAGTTTAGGCGGTTCAGATACGCAGTATTTT. This gives the protein CASSLGGSDTQYF.